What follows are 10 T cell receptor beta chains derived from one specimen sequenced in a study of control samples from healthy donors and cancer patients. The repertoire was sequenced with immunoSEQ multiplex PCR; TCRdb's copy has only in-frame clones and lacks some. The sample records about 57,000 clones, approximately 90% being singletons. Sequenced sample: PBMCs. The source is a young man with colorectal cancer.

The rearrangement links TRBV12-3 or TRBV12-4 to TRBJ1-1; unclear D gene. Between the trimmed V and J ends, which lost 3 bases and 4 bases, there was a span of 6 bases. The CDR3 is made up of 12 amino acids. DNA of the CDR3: TGTGCCAGCAGTTTCCGGGGCACTGAAGCTTTCTTT. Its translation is CASSFRGTEAFF.

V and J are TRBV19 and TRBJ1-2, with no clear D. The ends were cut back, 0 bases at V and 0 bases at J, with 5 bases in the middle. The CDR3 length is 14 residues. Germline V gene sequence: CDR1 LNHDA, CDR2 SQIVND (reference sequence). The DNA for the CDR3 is TGTGCCAGTAGTATAGACTATACTAACTATGGCTACACCTTC. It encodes CASSIDYTNYGYTF.

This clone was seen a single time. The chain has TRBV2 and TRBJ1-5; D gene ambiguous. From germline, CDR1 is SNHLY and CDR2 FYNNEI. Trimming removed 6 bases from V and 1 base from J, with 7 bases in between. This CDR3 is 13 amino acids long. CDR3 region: CASRKTSNQPQHF. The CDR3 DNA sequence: TGTGCCAGCAGGAAGACAAGCAATCAGCCCCAGCATTTT.

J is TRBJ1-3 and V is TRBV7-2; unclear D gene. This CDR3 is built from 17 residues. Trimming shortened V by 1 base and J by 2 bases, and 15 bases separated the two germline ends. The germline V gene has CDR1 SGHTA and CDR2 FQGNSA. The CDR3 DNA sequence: TGTGCCAGCAGCTTAGTTCCGGGAGGCCAGCCTGGAAACACCATATATTTT. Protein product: CASSLVPGGQPGNTIYF.

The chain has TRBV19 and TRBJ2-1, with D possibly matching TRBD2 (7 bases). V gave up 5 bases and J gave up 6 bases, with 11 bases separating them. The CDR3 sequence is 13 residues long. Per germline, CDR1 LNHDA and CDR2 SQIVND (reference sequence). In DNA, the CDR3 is TGTGCCAGTAGTGGGGGGGCGAGCAATGAGCAGTTCTTC. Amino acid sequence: CASSGGASNEQFF.

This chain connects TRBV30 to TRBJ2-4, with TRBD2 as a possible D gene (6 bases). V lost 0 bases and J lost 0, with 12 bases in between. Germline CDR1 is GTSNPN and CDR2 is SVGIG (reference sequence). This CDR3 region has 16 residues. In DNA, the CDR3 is TGTGCCTGGAGTGTATCTCCGCGGGGAGCCAAAAACATTCAGTACTTC. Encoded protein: CAWSVSPRGAKNIQYF.

The chain's CDR3 is CASSSLQTNYGYTF. The CDR3 DNA sequence: TGTGCCAGCAGTTCGTTGCAGACCAACTATGGCTACACCTTC. The rearrangement joins TRBV6-5 to TRBJ1-2; the D is unclear. Germline V gives CDR1 MNHEY, CDR2 SVGAGI. The germline V and J ends were trimmed by 4 bases and 2 bases, with 11 bases remaining between them. CDR3 size: 14 residues.

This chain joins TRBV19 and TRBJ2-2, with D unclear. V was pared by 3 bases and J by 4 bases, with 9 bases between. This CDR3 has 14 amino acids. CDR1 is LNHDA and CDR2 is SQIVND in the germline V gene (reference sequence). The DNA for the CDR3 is TGTGCCAGTAGTATGAATGGAATCACCGGGGAGCTGTTTTTT. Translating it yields CASSMNGITGELFF. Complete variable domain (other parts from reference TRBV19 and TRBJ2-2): DGGITQSPKYLFRKEGQNVTLSCEQNLNHDAMYWYRQDPGQGLRLIYYSQIVNDFQKGDIAEGYSVSREKKESFPLTVTSAQKNPTAFYLCASSMNGITGELFFGEGSRLTVL.

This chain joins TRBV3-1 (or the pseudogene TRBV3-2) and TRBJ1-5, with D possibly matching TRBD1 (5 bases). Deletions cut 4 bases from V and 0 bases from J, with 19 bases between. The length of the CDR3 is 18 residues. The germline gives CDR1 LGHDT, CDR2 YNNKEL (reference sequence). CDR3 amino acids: CASSPRDPNLYSNQPQHF. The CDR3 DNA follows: TGTGCCAGCAGCCCCCGGGACCCTAATCTCTATAGCAATCAGCCCCAGCATTTT.

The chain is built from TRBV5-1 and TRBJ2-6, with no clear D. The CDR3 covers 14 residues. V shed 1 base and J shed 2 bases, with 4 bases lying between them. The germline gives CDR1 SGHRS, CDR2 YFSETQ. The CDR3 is CASSLTAGANVLTF. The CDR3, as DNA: TGCGCCAGCAGCTTGACCGCTGGGGCCAACGTCCTGACTTTC. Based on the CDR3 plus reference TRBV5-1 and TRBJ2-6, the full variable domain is KAGVTQTPRYLIKTRGQQVTLSCSPISGHRSVSWYQQTPGQGLQFLFEYFSETQRNKGNFPGRFSGRQFSNSRSEMNVSTLELGDSALYLCASSLTAGANVLTFGAGSRLTVL.